Presented here are 27 T cell receptor beta chains from one specimen sequenced in a study of blood T cell repertoires in COVID-19. Profiled with immunoSEQ multiplex PCR; TCRdb holds only in-frame clones, not every one. This sample yields about 88,000 clones, of which around 90% are seen a single time; 15% to 20% belongs to the top ten. The sample taken for sequencing was peripheral blood. These receptors were taken from a woman aged 55-70 years with COVID-19, enrolled during active disease.

The V and J genes are TRBV11-2 and TRBJ1-3; D gene ambiguous. V gave up 5 bases and J gave up 2 bases, with 13 bases separating them. The CDR3 runs to 15 residues. Germline V gene data show CDR1 as SGHAT and CDR2 as FQNNGV. CDR3 loop: CASSLDNLPGNTIYF. In DNA, the CDR3 is TGTGCCAGCAGCCTCGACAACCTCCCTGGAAACACCATATATTTT.

Only one count was recorded for this clone. CDR3 DNA sequence: TGTGCCAGCAGTAGGCCCCTCGTGGGGGAGGGAGCTTTCTTT. This encodes CASSRPLVGEGAFF. This chain connects TRBV28 to TRBJ1-1, with TRBD1 as a possible D gene (5 bases). The CDR3 runs 14 residues. The germline gives CDR1 MDHEN, CDR2 SYDVKM. Trimming left V 5 bases short and J 10 bases short, with 20 bases between.

This chain connects TRBV2 to TRBJ1-6; 9 bases align to TRBD1. CDR1 and CDR2 (germline): SNHLY, FYNNEI. The trim removed 5 bases at V and 6 bases at J, leaving 8 bases unmatched. The CDR3 runs 16 residues. CDR3 residues: CASSIQGARANSPLHF. The DNA of the CDR3 is TGTGCCAGCAGTATACAGGGGGCCCGGGCTAATTCACCCCTCCACTTT.

The rearrangement joins TRBV10-1 to TRBJ1-3; perhaps TRBD1 as D (6 bases). V lost 3 bases and J 8 bases, leaving 11 bases between the germline ends. Germline CDR1 reads WNHNN; CDR2 reads SYGVQD (reference sequence). The CDR3 has 13 amino acids. The CDR3, as DNA: TGCGCCAGCAGTGAAACTCCAGGGGACACCATATATTTT. This sequence encodes CASSETPGDTIYF.

This clone occurred once. This chain links TRBV3-1 (or the pseudogene TRBV3-2) with TRBJ1-2, with TRBD1 matching 12 bases. Germline loops: CDR1 LGHDT, CDR2 YNNKEL (reference sequence). V was clipped by 4 bases and J by 6 bases; unmatched bases: 12. This CDR3 comprises 17 residues. CDR3 region: CASSRTGTGGPSHGYTF. In DNA form, the CDR3 reads TGTGCCAGCAGCCGCACCGGGACAGGGGGCCCATCGCATGGCTACACCTTC.

The J gene is TRBJ2-1, the V gene TRBV28; 8 nucleotides line up with TRBD1. After removal of 3 bases from V and 9 bases from J, the junction contained 7 bases not matched to a gene. Germline V lookup: CDR1 MDHEN, CDR2 SYDVKM. This CDR3 is 14 amino acids long. CDR3 bases: TGTGCCAGCAGTTTCCGGACAGGGTATTTTGAGCAGTTCTTC. Protein product: CASSFRTGYFEQFF.

This CDR3 reads CASRGVAGRETQYF. In DNA, the CDR3 is TGTGCCAGCCGGGGGGTCGCCGGTCGGGAGACCCAGTACTTC. This chain connects TRBV7-9 to TRBJ2-5, with 7 bases fitting TRBD2. Germline lookup yields CDR1 SEHNR and CDR2 FQNEAQ (reference sequence). V dropped 8 bases and J dropped 5; count of bases not matched to a gene: 11. The CDR3 runs to 14 residues. Full variable domain (missing parts from reference TRBV7-9 and TRBJ2-5): DTGVSQNPRHKITKRGQNVTFRCDPISEHNRLYWYRQTLGQGPEFLTYFQNEAQLEKSRLLSDRFSAERPKGSFSTLEIQRTEQGDSAMYLCASRGVAGRETQYFGPGTRLLVL.

The rearrangement uses TRBV4-1 and TRBJ2-5; 9 nucleotides line up with TRBD2. Germline CDR1 reads MGHRA; CDR2 reads YSYEKL. This CDR3 spans 15 amino acids. The trim removed 0 bases at V and 5 bases at J, leaving 4 bases unmatched. In DNA, the CDR3 is TGCGCCAGCAGCCAAGAATATCTAGCGGGGGAGACCCAGTACTTC. It encodes CASSQEYLAGETQYF.

The chain couples TRBV2 to TRBJ2-7; maybe TRBD1 (6 bases). This CDR3 is 15 amino acids long. From germline, CDR1 is SNHLY and CDR2 FYNNEI. Trimming took 4 bases from V and 3 from J, leaving 16 bases between them. CDR3: CASSAYDRLRYEQYF. The CDR3 DNA follows: TGTGCCAGCAGTGCTTACGACAGGCTCCGCTACGAGCAGTACTTC. Full variable domain (rest looked up from reference TRBV2 and TRBJ2-7): EPEVTQTPSHQVTQMGQEVILRCVPISNHLYFYWYRQILGQKVEFLVSFYNNEISEKSEIFDDQFSVERPDGSNFTLKIRSTKLEDSAMYFCASSAYDRLRYEQYFGPGTRLTVT.

This clone turned up a few times. The chain joins TRBV7-9 to TRBJ1-1; the match to TRBD1 covers 9 bases. The CDR3 loop spans 15 amino acids. V shed 3 bases and J 4 bases; nucleotides not matched to a gene: 6. CDR1 is SEHNR, CDR2 FQNEAQ, per germline (reference sequence). In DNA, the CDR3 is TGTGCCAGCAGCTTGTGGACAGGGGAGGGCACTGAAGCTTTCTTT. Translation gives CASSLWTGEGTEAFF. Using reference TRBV7-9 and TRBJ1-1 for the parts outside the CDR3, the full variable domain is DTGVSQNPRHKITKRGQNVTFRCDPISEHNRLYWYRQTLGQGPEFLTYFQNEAQLEKSRLLSDRFSAERPKGSFSTLEIQRTEQGDSAMYLCASSLWTGEGTEAFFGQGTRLTVV.

The rearrangement uses TRBV5-1 and TRBJ2-7; D is perhaps TRBD1 (5 bases). In germline, CDR1 is SGHRS, CDR2 YFSETQ. V lost 2 bases and J lost 5, with 14 bases in between. The CDR3 covers 14 residues. The CDR3 DNA reads as TGCGCCAGCAGCTTTTTTGGCCAGGGTAACGAGCAGTACTTC. Translated: CASSFFGQGNEQYF.

This sequence joins TRBV30 and TRBJ1-1; 7 bases map to TRBD1. There are 13 residues in the CDR3. The germline CDR1 and CDR2 sequences are GTSNPN and SVGIG (reference sequence). The ends lost 5 bases at V and 5 bases at J; junction bases unmatched: 8. This CDR3 is CAWGRQGGTEAFF. In DNA form, the CDR3 reads TGTGCCTGGGGTAGACAGGGAGGAACTGAAGCTTTCTTT.

The J gene is TRBJ2-7, the V gene TRBV6-5; 16 bases match TRBD2. The CDR3 loop spans 16 amino acids. In germline, CDR1 is MNHEY, CDR2 SVGAGI. Trimming at V came to 0 bases and at J to 7 bases, leaving 3 bases not matched to a gene. The CDR3 DNA sequence: TGTGCCAGCAGTTACTCGGGACTAGCGGGGGGGTTTGAGCAGTACTTC. Translated, it gives CASSYSGLAGGFEQYF.

J is TRBJ1-1 and V is TRBV7-9; D unresolved. Between the trimmed V and J ends, which lost 2 bases and 7 bases, there was a span of 8 bases. Germline V gene lookup returns CDR1 SEHNR and CDR2 FQNEAQ (reference sequence). The CDR3 totals 12 residues. In DNA form, the CDR3 reads TGTGCCAGCAGCTTAAGAGGAGTTGAAGCTTTCTTT. Translated, it gives CASSLRGVEAFF.

The J gene is TRBJ2-7, the V gene TRBV15; D is possibly TRBD1 (5 bases). Germline V CDR1 and CDR2: LNHNV, YYDKDF (reference sequence). Trimming cost V 3 bases and J 0 bases, with 9 bases left between them. The CDR3 spans 14 residues. For the CDR3, the DNA is TGTGCCACCAGCAGCAGACAGAGCTCCTACGAGCAGTACTTC. As protein: CATSSRQSSYEQYF.

The chain uses TRBV3-1 (or the pseudogene TRBV3-2) and TRBJ2-5; D remains ambiguous. The V gene's germline CDR1 is LGHDT and CDR2 YNNKEL (reference sequence). CDR3 length: 15 residues. V dropped 3 bases and J dropped 2 bases, with 13 bases sitting between them. CDR3 loop: CASSHYGTEQETQYF. The CDR3 nucleotides read TGTGCCAGCAGCCATTACGGAACAGAGCAAGAGACCCAGTACTTC.

The chain uses TRBV10-2 and TRBJ2-7; D possibly corresponds to TRBD1 (6 bases). This CDR3 is built from 13 residues. The ends were cut back, 7 bases at V and 0 bases at J, with 10 bases in the middle. Germline assignment: CDR1 WSHSY and CDR2 SAAADI. CDR3 in amino acids: CASTSTGSYEQYF. Here the CDR3 DNA reads TGCGCCAGCACATCGACAGGCTCCTACGAGCAGTACTTC.

CDR3 protein: CASGSARSDELGYTF. The CDR3 DNA sequence: TGTGCCAGTGGATCAGCGCGATCTGATGAGCTTGGCTACACCTTC. The chain has TRBV19 and TRBJ1-2; D not resolved. Germline loops: CDR1 LNHDA, CDR2 SQIVND (reference sequence). V lost 8 bases and J lost 7, with 23 bases in between. The CDR3 spans 15 residues.

The chain uses TRBV19 and TRBJ1-3; weak D call: TRBD1 (6 bases). The CDR3 is 15 residues long. The germline V and J ends were trimmed by 5 bases and 8 bases, with 19 bases remaining between them. The germline V gene encodes CDR1 LNHDA and CDR2 SQIVND (reference sequence). DNA of the CDR3: TGTGCCAGTAGTCCCCTCGACAGGCGCGGGCACACCATATATTTT. Translating it yields CASSPLDRRGHTIYF. Full variable domain (outside the CDR3, taken from reference TRBV19 and TRBJ1-3): DGGITQSPKYLFRKEGQNVTLSCEQNLNHDAMYWYRQDPGQGLRLIYYSQIVNDFQKGDIAEGYSVSREKKESFPLTVTSAQKNPTAFYLCASSPLDRRGHTIYFGEGSWLTVV.

The chain employs TRBV25-1 and TRBJ2-5; TRBD1 matches at 8 bases. The CDR3 sequence is 17 residues long. The germline CDR1 and CDR2 sequences are MGHDK and SYGVNS. With 2 bases clipped from V and 5 bases from J, the junction kept 13 bases outside the gene matches. CDR3 bases: TGTGCCAGCAGTGAAACCAGGGGGCAGGGACGGAGGGAGACCCAGTACTTC. This encodes CASSETRGQGRRETQYF.

This rearrangement joins TRBV7-2 to TRBJ1-4; D is uncertain. The CDR3 runs to 15 residues. V was clipped by 5 bases and J by 0 bases, with 10 bases between them. Per the germline V gene, CDR1 is SGHTA and CDR2 is FQGNSA. CDR3 sequence reads: CASSTHSTTNEKLFF. The CDR3 DNA is TGTGCCAGCAGCACCCACAGTACAACTAATGAAAAACTGTTTTTT.

This clone appeared once. The chain carries TRBV6-2 or TRBV6-3 and TRBJ1-6, with D perhaps matching TRBD1 (6 bases). V lost 2 bases and J 9 bases, leaving 23 bases between the germline ends. Looked up from germline, CDR1 is MNHEY and CDR2 is SVGEGT. This CDR3 comprises 18 residues. The chain's CDR3 is CASSYRGDRTVGISPLHF. CDR3 coding DNA: TGTGCCAGCAGTTACAGGGGCGACAGGACCGTTGGGATTTCACCCCTCCACTTT.

The CDR3 DNA follows: TGCGCCAGCAGCTTATGGGACAGATCGAACACCGGGGAGCTGTTTTTT. Translated, it gives CASSLWDRSNTGELFF. The genes are TRBV5-1 and TRBJ2-2; 7 bases fit TRBD1. Germline CDR1 and CDR2: SGHRS and YFSETQ. V lost 2 bases, J lost 0 bases, and 4 bases stayed unmatched. This CDR3 has 16 residues.

The chain couples TRBV7-8 to TRBJ1-5, with a tentative D call TRBD1 (6 bases). Germline V CDR1 and CDR2: SGHVS, FQNEAQ. The V gene lost 0 bases and the J gene lost 2 bases, with 11 bases spanning the gap. The CDR3 length is 16 residues. As DNA, the CDR3 is TGTGCCAGCAGCTTAGCGGCAGGGGCGGGCAATCAGCCCCAGCATTTT. Protein sequence: CASSLAAGAGNQPQHF.

The V gene is TRBV7-2, the J gene TRBJ1-2; D gene ambiguous. The CDR3 runs to 14 residues. Trimming pared 5 bases from V and 4 bases from J, leaving 14 bases between. Per the germline V gene, CDR1 is SGHTA and CDR2 is FQGNSA. CDR3 amino acids: CASSQTDEGYGYTF. The DNA for the CDR3 is TGTGCCAGCAGCCAAACAGATGAGGGCTATGGCTACACCTTC.

This CDR3 reads CASSASQGGYQPQHF. For the CDR3, the DNA is TGTGCCAGCAGCGCCTCACAGGGGGGGTATCAGCCCCAGCATTTT. The chain carries TRBV7-8 and TRBJ1-5; TRBD1 agrees at 8 bases. This CDR3 is built from 15 residues. Per the germline V gene, CDR1 is SGHVS and CDR2 is FQNEAQ. Trimming removed 5 bases from V and 5 bases from J; junction bases left unmatched: 8.

This clone was seen more than once but under ten times. The rearrangement links TRBV5-1 to TRBJ1-4; 7 nucleotides line up with TRBD1. V lost 0 bases to trimming and J lost 7 bases; unmatched junction nucleotides: 6. The CDR3 spans 15 residues. The germline V gene encodes CDR1 SGHRS and CDR2 YFSETQ. CDR3 region: CASSLEGAQGEKLFF. The DNA of the CDR3 is TGCGCCAGCAGCTTGGAGGGGGCTCAGGGTGAAAAACTGTTTTTT.